One sample yielded the 32 T cell receptor beta chains listed below, sequenced in a study of blood T cell repertoires in COVID-19. Measured with immunoSEQ multiplex PCR; TCRdb has only the in-frame clones, and not every one. The sample has fewer than 200,000 clones, 80% to 90% seen once. The sequencing input was peripheral blood. The source is a man in his fifties with active or convalescent COVID-19.

The chain joins TRBV7-3 to TRBJ2-7, with D maybe TRBD2 (6 bases). The CDR3 is made up of 13 amino acids. V was shortened by 2 bases and J by 7 bases, with 12 bases between the two germline ends. CDR1 is SGHTA, CDR2 FQGTGA, per germline. CDR3 in amino acids: CASSLLAGGEQYF. The CDR3 DNA reads TGTGCCAGCAGCTTATTGGCAGGAGGGGAGCAGTACTTC.

The chain uses TRBV6-2 or TRBV6-3 and TRBJ2-3; D may be TRBD1 (6 bases). With 0 bases removed from V and 3 bases from J, the gap between germline ends came to 13 bases. Germline V gene data show CDR1 as MNHEY and CDR2 as SVGEGT. This CDR3 spans 16 amino acids. CDR3 DNA sequence: TGTGCCAGCAGTTACTCATCAGGGGCGCAAACAGATACGCAGTATTTT. This translates into CASSYSSGAQTDTQYF.

The chain uses TRBV12-5 and TRBJ2-2, with 11 bases aligning to TRBD2. The CDR3 covers 16 residues. Trimming cost V 5 bases and J 6 bases; bases outside gene matches: 8. Per germline, CDR1 LGHNT and CDR2 FRNRAP. The CDR3 DNA follows: TGTGCTAGTGGTCCTTTAGCGGGAGGGTTCGCCGGGGAGCTGTTTTTT. The encoded protein is CASGPLAGGFAGELFF.

The chain carries TRBV5-4 and TRBJ2-3; possible D gene TRBD2, 6 bases. The germline V gene encodes CDR1 SGHNT and CDR2 YYREEE (reference sequence). Deletions cut 0 bases from V and 4 bases from J, with 6 bases between. This CDR3 is built from 13 residues. The CDR3 DNA follows: TGTGCCAGCAGCTTGGGGGAGGCAGATACGCAGTATTTT. It encodes CASSLGEADTQYF.

This clone was seen a few times. The chain combines TRBV3-1 (or the pseudogene TRBV3-2) with TRBJ1-5; D not resolved. Trimming pared 4 bases from V and 3 bases from J, leaving 7 bases between. Germline V CDR1 and CDR2: LGHDT, YNNKEL (reference sequence). This CDR3 is built from 13 residues. CDR3 sequence (DNA): TGTGCCAGCAGCCGGGCTATCAATCAGCCCCAGCATTTT. Its translation: CASSRAINQPQHF.

This CDR3 reads CASSLLDGQGINSPLHF. The CDR3, as DNA: TGCGCCAGCAGTCTCCTCGACGGTCAGGGAATAAATTCACCCCTCCACTTT. V is TRBV23-1 and J is TRBJ1-6; possibly TRBD1 for D (5 bases). TRBV23-1 is placed among ORFs of uncertain function. This CDR3 is 17 amino acids long. Trimming stripped 4 bases from V and 7 bases from J, with 20 bases between.

This sequence joins TRBV7-3 and TRBJ2-1; 13 bases match TRBD2. V lost 3 bases to trimming and J lost 8 bases; unmatched junction nucleotides: 7. CDR1 is SGHTA and CDR2 is FQGTGA in the germline V gene. There are 16 residues in the CDR3. The CDR3 protein is CASSLGWTSGSDEQFF. The CDR3 DNA reads as TGTGCCAGCAGCTTGGGGTGGACTAGCGGGAGCGATGAGCAGTTCTTC.

The CDR3 sequence is CATNSGKETQYF. Here the CDR3 DNA reads TGTGCCACCAACAGCGGTAAAGAGACCCAGTACTTC. The chain recombines TRBV19 with TRBJ2-5, with D possibly matching TRBD2 (5 bases). The CDR3 loop spans 12 amino acids. Trimming removed 10 bases from V and 3 bases from J, with 12 bases in between. Germline V gene lookup returns CDR1 LNHDA and CDR2 SQIVND (reference sequence).

This rearrangement joins TRBV6-5 to TRBJ2-5, with a weak D call TRBD2 (5 bases). V shed 5 bases and J shed 2 bases, with 9 bases lying between them. This CDR3 is 13 amino acids long. Germline CDR1 is MNHEY and CDR2 is SVGAGI. CDR3 sequence (DNA): TGTGCCAGCAGTCCAGCGGTACAAGAGACCCAGTACTTC. It is translated as CASSPAVQETQYF.

The CDR3 sequence: CASSLRGGEFF. The CDR3 region has the DNA TGTGCCAGCAGTTTACGTGGGGGCGAGTTCTTC. The chain uses TRBV12-3 or TRBV12-4 and TRBJ2-1, with TRBD1 as a possible D gene (6 bases). V was clipped by 2 bases and J by 14 bases, with 10 bases between them. This CDR3 spans 11 amino acids.

The rearrangement links TRBV2 to TRBJ2-6, with D uncertain. Trimming took 6 bases from V and 2 from J, leaving 17 bases between them. CDR1 and CDR2 from the germline V gene are SNHLY and FYNNEI. The CDR3 runs 17 residues. CDR3 protein: CASRGAVGTTGANVLTF. The CDR3 nucleotides read TGTGCCAGCAGGGGCGCCGTTGGTACGACTGGGGCCAACGTCCTGACTTTC.

This chain links TRBV24-1 with TRBJ2-2, with D possibly being TRBD2 (5 bases). Trimming shortened V by 3 bases and J by 0 bases, and 10 bases separated the two germline ends. CDR3 size: 16 residues. Germline V gene lookup returns CDR1 KGHDR and CDR2 SFDVKD. The chain's CDR3 is CATSDLSGTNTGELFF. Here the CDR3 DNA reads TGTGCCACCAGTGATCTTTCGGGAACGAACACCGGGGAGCTGTTTTTT.

The chain combines TRBV23-1 with TRBJ1-1; D gene ambiguous. TRBV23-1 is identified as an open reading frame with a role that is uncertain. Trimming removed 1 base at V and 6 bases at J, with 36 bases between. The CDR3 loop spans 22 amino acids. The chain's CDR3 is CASSQCKKRRAFSLPANAEAFF. In DNA, the CDR3 is TGCGCCAGCAGTCAATGTAAGAAAAGGAGGGCATTTTCCCTTCCGGCCAACGCTGAAGCTTTCTTT.

This clone has only a few counts. The sample contains more than one DNA sequence encoding this CDR3. The chain carries TRBV11-2 and TRBJ2-7; D is possibly TRBD2 (6 bases). The CDR3 has 13 residues. Germline CDR1 reads SGHAT; CDR2 reads FQNNGV. V shed 3 bases and J shed 0 bases, with 6 bases lying between them. CDR3 sequence (DNA): TGTGCCAGCAGCTTGGGGGGCTCCTACGAGCAGTACTTC. It translates to CASSLGGSYEQYF.

The V and J genes are TRBV6-2 or TRBV6-3 and TRBJ1-1, with unresolved D. Germline loops: CDR1 MNHEY, CDR2 SVGEGT. V lost 2 bases to trimming and J lost 7 bases, with 8 bases between them. The CDR3 has 12 residues. DNA for the CDR3: TGTGCCAGCAGTTACGGTCCGAGTGAAGCTTTCTTT. This codes for CASSYGPSEAFF.

This chain joins TRBV15 and TRBJ2-5, with D possibly being TRBD2 (5 bases). CDR3 size: 15 residues. Germline loops: CDR1 LNHNV, CDR2 YYDKDF (reference sequence). V was pared by 0 bases and J by 3 bases, with 11 bases between. CDR3 in amino acids: CATSRDPRTEETQYF. The CDR3 DNA is TGTGCCACCAGCAGAGACCCCCGGACTGAAGAGACCCAGTACTTC.

This chain connects TRBV30 to TRBJ2-6; D possibly corresponds to TRBD2 (5 bases). The V end was cut by 1 base, the J end by 0 bases, with 7 bases between. The CDR3 extends over 15 amino acids. CDR1 is GTSNPN, CDR2 SVGIG, per germline (reference sequence). Here the CDR3 DNA reads TGTGCCTGGAGTGGAGGGAGCTCTGGGGCCAACGTCCTGACTTTC. Protein: CAWSGGSSGANVLTF.

This clone was counted a single time. V is TRBV6-5 and J is TRBJ1-2; TRBD1 might be the D (5 bases). Germline V gene data show CDR1 as MNHEY and CDR2 as SVGAGI. This CDR3 spans 14 amino acids. The ends were cut back, 2 bases at V and 7 bases at J, with 14 bases in the middle. As DNA, the CDR3 is TGTGCCAGCAGTTACGGGGAGGGGCGGGGTGGCTACACCTTC. Translated, it gives CASSYGEGRGGYTF.

This rearrangement joins TRBV2 to TRBJ2-2; 7 nucleotides match TRBD2. Germline lookup yields CDR1 SNHLY and CDR2 FYNNEI. J gave up 1 base and V 6 bases, and 8 bases lay outside the gene matches. The CDR3 runs to 16 residues. The CDR3: CASSWGGRGNTGELFF. The CDR3 DNA is TGTGCCAGCAGCTGGGGCGGGAGAGGGAACACCGGGGAGCTGTTTTTT.

The chain links TRBV19 to TRBJ1-6; 9 bases align to TRBD1. V dropped 7 bases and J dropped 6; count of bases not matched to a gene: 1. Germline CDR1 reads LNHDA; CDR2 reads SQIVND (reference sequence). The CDR3 totals 13 residues. In nucleotides, the CDR3 is TGTGCCAGTAAGGACAGGGGTAATTCACCCCTCCACTTT. Translating gives CASKDRGNSPLHF.

This sequence joins TRBV28 and TRBJ1-2; TRBD1 aligns across 7 bases. This CDR3 has 16 residues. CDR1 and CDR2 from the germline V gene are MDHEN and SYDVKM. After removal of 5 bases from V and 5 bases from J, the junction contained 14 bases not matched to a gene. The CDR3 nucleotides are TGTGCCAGCAGTCCCGTCGACAGGGTTATCAGTTATGGCTACACCTTC. This encodes CASSPVDRVISYGYTF.

This clone was detected only a few times. This sequence joins TRBV9 and TRBJ2-7, with 7 bases matching TRBD2. Germline CDR1 SGDLS, CDR2 YYNGEE. V shed 3 bases and J 2 bases; nucleotides not matched to a gene: 2. The CDR3 spans 13 residues. CDR3 nucleotide sequence: TGTGCCAGCAGCGCCAGCGGGACCTACGAGCAGTACTTC. Translation gives CASSASGTYEQYF.

This clone occurred a few times. This chain connects TRBV14 to TRBJ2-1; 9 bases align to TRBD1. The J segment lost 6 bases and the V segment lost 6 bases, leaving 6 bases of the junction unmatched. The germline gives CDR1 SGHDN, CDR2 FVKESK. The CDR3 covers 14 residues. The CDR3 region has the DNA TGTGCCAGCAGAGGGACAGGGTCCCCCAATGAGCAGTTCTTC. Translation: CASRGTGSPNEQFF.

V usage is TRBV5-1 and J usage is TRBJ1-5, with a tentative D call TRBD1 (6 bases). CDR1 SGHRS and CDR2 YFSETQ come from the germline V gene. This CDR3 is 14 amino acids long. The V end was cut by 4 bases, the J end by 3 bases, with 11 bases between. The CDR3 protein is CASSAMGANQPQHF. CDR3 sequence (DNA): TGCGCCAGCAGCGCCATGGGGGCCAATCAGCCCCAGCATTTT. The full variable domain, completed using reference TRBV5-1 and TRBJ1-5, is KAGVTQTPRYLIKTRGQQVTLSCSPISGHRSVSWYQQTPGQGLQFLFEYFSETQRNKGNFPGRFSGRQFSNSRSEMNVSTLELGDSALYLCASSAMGANQPQHFGDGTRLSIL.

This chain links TRBV4-3 with TRBJ1-2; maybe TRBD1 (6 bases). The V end was cut by 4 bases, the J end by 4 bases, with 13 bases between. Germline V gene lookup returns CDR1 LGHNA and CDR2 YSLEER. The CDR3 sequence is 14 residues long. CDR3 residues: CASSPEVGGYGYTF. Here the CDR3 DNA reads TGCGCCAGCAGCCCCGAGGTAGGGGGCTATGGCTACACCTTC.

This sequence joins TRBV7-9 and TRBJ2-3, with TRBD2 matching over 13 bases. The germline V gene encodes CDR1 SEHNR and CDR2 FQNEAQ (reference sequence). The junction had 11 bases not matched to a gene; V was cut back by 5 bases and J by 6 bases. This CDR3 contains 17 residues. CDR3 protein: CASSPRTSGSPKDTQYF. The CDR3 DNA sequence: TGTGCCAGCAGCCCAAGGACTAGCGGGAGCCCCAAGGATACGCAGTATTTT.

The rearrangement links TRBV6-1 to TRBJ1-5; 8 nucleotides match TRBD1. Trimming at V came to 4 bases and at J to 5 bases, leaving 10 bases not matched to a gene. The CDR3 consists of 16 residues. Germline CDR1 MNHNS, CDR2 SASEGT. This CDR3 reads CASSVVDRGTDQPQHF. The CDR3 DNA is TGTGCCAGCAGTGTAGTTGACAGGGGCACGGATCAGCCCCAGCATTTT.

This chain's CDR3 is CAIRSLLTYEQYF. The CDR3 nucleotides are TGTGCCATCAGGTCACTGCTTACCTACGAGCAGTACTTC. The chain recombines TRBV10-3 with TRBJ2-7; D not certain. Looked up from germline, CDR1 is ENHRY and CDR2 is SYGVKD. This CDR3 region has 13 residues. Trimming took 6 bases from V and 2 from J, leaving 11 bases between them.

This clone was picked up a small number of times. The chain recombines TRBV28 with TRBJ1-2; D is perhaps TRBD1 (5 bases). Germline CDR1 MDHEN, CDR2 SYDVKM. The CDR3 runs 17 residues. V lost 6 bases and J 3 bases, leaving 23 bases between the germline ends. The CDR3 region is CASRPSGTQGGDYGYTF. The DNA for the CDR3 is TGTGCCAGCAGACCCTCAGGGACCCAAGGCGGGGACTATGGCTACACCTTC.

V usage is TRBV5-1 and J usage is TRBJ2-5, with D maybe TRBD2 (5 bases). V was clipped by 1 base and J by 5 bases, with 18 bases between them. Germline values: CDR1 SGHRS, CDR2 YFSETQ. The CDR3 totals 16 residues. The CDR3 nucleotides are TGCGCCAGCAGCTTGTCCCTAGCTTCGAGAGGGGAGACCCAGTACTTC. This encodes CASSLSLASRGETQYF. The entire variable domain, with the rest obtained from reference TRBV5-1 and TRBJ2-5, is as follows: KAGVTQTPRYLIKTRGQQVTLSCSPISGHRSVSWYQQTPGQGLQFLFEYFSETQRNKGNFPGRFSGRQFSNSRSEMNVSTLELGDSALYLCASSLSLASRGETQYFGPGTRLLVL.

The chain is built from TRBV10-3 and TRBJ2-3, with D perhaps TRBD1 (5 bases). The germline V gene has CDR1 ENHRY and CDR2 SYGVKD. The CDR3 length is 15 residues. Between the trimmed V and J ends, which lost 6 bases and 2 bases, there was a span of 15 bases. CDR3 amino acids: CAISPTDGVTDTQYF. Written as DNA, the CDR3 is TGTGCCATCAGCCCGACAGATGGAGTCACAGATACGCAGTATTTT.

V usage is TRBV6-2 or TRBV6-3 and J usage is TRBJ2-7; 10 nucleotides align to TRBD2. The germline CDR1 and CDR2 sequences are MNHEY and SVGEGT. V trimming: 0 bases; J trimming: 3 bases; junction bases outside the gene matches: 8. This CDR3 is 17 amino acids long. This chain's CDR3 is CASSYSPTSGRRYEQYF. CDR3 in DNA: TGTGCCAGCAGTTACTCGCCGACTAGCGGGCGACGCTACGAGCAGTACTTC.